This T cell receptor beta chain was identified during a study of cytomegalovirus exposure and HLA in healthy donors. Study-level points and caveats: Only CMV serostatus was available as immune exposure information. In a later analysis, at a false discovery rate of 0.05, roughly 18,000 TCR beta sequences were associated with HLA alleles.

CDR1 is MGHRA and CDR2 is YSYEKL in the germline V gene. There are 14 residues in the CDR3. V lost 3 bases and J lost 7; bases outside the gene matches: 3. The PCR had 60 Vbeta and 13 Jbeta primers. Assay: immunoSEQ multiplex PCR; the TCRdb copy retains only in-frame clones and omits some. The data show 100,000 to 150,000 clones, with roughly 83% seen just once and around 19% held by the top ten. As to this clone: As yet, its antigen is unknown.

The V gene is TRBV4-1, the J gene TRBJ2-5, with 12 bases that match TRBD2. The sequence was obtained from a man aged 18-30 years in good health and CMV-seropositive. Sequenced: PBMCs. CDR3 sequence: CASSHPSGGGTQYF. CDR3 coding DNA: TGCGCCAGCAGCCACCCTAGCGGGGGGGGGACCCAGTACTTC.